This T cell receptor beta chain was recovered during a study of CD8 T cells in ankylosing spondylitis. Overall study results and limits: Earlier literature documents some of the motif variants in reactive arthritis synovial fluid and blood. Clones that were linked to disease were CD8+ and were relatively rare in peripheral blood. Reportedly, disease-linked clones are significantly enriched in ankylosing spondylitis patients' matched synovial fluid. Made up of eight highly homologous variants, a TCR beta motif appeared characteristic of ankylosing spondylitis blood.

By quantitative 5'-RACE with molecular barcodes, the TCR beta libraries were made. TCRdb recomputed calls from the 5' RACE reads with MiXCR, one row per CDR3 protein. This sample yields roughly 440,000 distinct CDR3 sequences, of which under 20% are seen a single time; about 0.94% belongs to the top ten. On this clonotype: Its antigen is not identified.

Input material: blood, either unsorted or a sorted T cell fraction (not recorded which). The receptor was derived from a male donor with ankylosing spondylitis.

CDR3 protein: CASRTGALGLAGNGEQFF. The CDR3 DNA follows: TGTGCCAGCAGGACCGGAGCGTTAGGGCTAGCGGGAAACGGTGAGCAGTTCTTC. The V call is TRBV6-2 or TRBV6-3, the J call TRBJ2-1; 9 nucleotides line up with TRBD2. The CDR3 runs 18 residues. The trim removed 6 bases at V and 9 bases at J, leaving 21 bases unmatched. The germline CDR1 and CDR2 sequences are MNHEY and SVGEGT.